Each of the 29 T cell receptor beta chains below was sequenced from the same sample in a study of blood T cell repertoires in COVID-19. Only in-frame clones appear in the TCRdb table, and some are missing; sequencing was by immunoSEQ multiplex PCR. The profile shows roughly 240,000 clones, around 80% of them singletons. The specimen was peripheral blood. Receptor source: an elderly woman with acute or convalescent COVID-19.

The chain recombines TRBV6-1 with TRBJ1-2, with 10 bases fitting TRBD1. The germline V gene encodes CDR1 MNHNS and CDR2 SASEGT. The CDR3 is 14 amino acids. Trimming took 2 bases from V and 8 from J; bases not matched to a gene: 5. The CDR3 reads CASSEKGTGEGYTF. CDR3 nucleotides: TGTGCCAGCAGTGAAAAAGGGACAGGGGAGGGCTACACCTTC.

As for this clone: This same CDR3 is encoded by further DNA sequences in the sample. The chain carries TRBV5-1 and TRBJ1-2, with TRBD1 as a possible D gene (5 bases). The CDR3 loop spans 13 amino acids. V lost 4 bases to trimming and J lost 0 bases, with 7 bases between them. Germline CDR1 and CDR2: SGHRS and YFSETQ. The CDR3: CASSPTANYGYTF. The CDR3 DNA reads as TGCGCCAGCAGCCCGACAGCTAACTATGGCTACACCTTC.

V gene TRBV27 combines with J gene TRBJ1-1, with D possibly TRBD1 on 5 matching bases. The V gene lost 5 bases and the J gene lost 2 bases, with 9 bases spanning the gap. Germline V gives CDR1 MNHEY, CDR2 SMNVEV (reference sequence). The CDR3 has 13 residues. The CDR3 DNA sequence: TGTGCCAGCAGTAAACAGGAAAACACTGAAGCTTTCTTT. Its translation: CASSKQENTEAFF.

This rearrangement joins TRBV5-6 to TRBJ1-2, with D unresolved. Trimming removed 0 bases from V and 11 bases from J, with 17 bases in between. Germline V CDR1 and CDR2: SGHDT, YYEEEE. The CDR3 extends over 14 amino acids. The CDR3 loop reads CASSLGAARVGYTF. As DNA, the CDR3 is TGTGCCAGCAGCTTGGGGGCAGCCCGAGTTGGGTACACCTTC.

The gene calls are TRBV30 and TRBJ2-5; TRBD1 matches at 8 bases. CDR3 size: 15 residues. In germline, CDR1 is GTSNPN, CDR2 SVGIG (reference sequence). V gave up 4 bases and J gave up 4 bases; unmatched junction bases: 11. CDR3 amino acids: CAWKYGRGQGETQYF. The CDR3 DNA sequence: TGTGCCTGGAAATATGGCAGGGGGCAGGGAGAGACCCAGTACTTC.

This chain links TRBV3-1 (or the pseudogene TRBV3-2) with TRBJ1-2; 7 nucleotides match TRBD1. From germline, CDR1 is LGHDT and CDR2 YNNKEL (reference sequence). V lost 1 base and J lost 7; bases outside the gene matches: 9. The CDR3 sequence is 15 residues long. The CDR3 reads CASSQGRTGIGGYTF. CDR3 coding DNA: TGTGCCAGCAGCCAAGGGCGGACAGGAATTGGTGGCTACACCTTC.

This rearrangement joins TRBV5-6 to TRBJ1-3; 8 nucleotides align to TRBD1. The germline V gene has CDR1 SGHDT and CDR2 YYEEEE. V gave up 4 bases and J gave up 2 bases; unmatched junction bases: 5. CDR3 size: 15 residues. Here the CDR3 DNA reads TGTGCCAGCAGCCGAGTACAGGGGGCTGGAAACACCATATATTTT. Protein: CASSRVQGAGNTIYF.

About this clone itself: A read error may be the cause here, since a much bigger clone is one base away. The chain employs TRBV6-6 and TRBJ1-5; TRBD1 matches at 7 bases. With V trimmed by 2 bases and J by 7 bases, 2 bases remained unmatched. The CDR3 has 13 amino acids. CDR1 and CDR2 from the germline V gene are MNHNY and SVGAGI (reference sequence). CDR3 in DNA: TGTGCCAGCAGTTACCAGGGGGGACAGCCCCAGCATTTT. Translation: CASSYQGGQPQHF.

CDR3 sequence reads: CASSSVGRGGDSAKNIQYF. The CDR3 bases are TGTGCCAGTAGTTCGGTCGGTCGGGGCGGGGATTCGGCCAAAAACATTCAGTACTTC. The J gene is TRBJ2-4, the V gene TRBV19; TRBD2 is a possible D gene (6 bases). The CDR3 length is 19 residues. The germline V gene has CDR1 LNHDA and CDR2 SQIVND (reference sequence). Trimming took 5 bases from V and 1 from J, leaving 24 bases between them.

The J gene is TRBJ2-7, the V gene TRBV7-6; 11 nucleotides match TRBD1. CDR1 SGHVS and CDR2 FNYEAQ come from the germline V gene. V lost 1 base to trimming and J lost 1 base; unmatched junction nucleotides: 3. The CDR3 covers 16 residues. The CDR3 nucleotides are TGTGCCAGCAGCTTAGGGACAGGGGGCGCGTCCTACGAGCAGTACTTC. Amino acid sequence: CASSLGTGGASYEQYF.

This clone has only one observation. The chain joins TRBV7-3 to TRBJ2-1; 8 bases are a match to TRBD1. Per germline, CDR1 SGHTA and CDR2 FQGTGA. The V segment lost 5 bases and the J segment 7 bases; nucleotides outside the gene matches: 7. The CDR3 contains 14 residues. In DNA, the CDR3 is TGTGCCAGCAGCGCAGGGGGCCAAAATAATGAGCAGTTCTTC. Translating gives CASSAGGQNNEQFF.

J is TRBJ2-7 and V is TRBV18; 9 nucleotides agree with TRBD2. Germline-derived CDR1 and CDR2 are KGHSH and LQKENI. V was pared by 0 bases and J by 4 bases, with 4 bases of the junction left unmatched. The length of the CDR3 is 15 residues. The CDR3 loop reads CASSPPRGGRYEQYF. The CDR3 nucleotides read TGTGCCAGCTCACCACCGCGGGGGGGGCGTTACGAGCAGTACTTC.

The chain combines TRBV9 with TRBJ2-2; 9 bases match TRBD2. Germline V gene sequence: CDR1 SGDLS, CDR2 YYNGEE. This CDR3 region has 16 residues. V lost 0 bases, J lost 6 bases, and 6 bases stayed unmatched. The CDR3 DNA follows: TGTGCCAGCAGCGTAGCCGGCGGGAGGGCCGCCGGGGAGCTGTTTTTT. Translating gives CASSVAGGRAAGELFF.

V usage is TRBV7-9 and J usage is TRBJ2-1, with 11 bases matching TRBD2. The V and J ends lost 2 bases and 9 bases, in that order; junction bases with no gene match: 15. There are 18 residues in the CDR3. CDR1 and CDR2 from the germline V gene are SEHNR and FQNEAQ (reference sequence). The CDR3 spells CASSLRPLAGGHGTEQFF. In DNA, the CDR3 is TGTGCCAGCAGCTTACGCCCCTTAGCGGGGGGGCACGGCACTGAGCAGTTCTTC.

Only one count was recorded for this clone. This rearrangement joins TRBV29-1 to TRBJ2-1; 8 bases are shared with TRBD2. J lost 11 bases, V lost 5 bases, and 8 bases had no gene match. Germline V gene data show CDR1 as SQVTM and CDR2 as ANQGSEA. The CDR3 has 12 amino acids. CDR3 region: CSVQAGDVQQFF. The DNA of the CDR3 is TGCAGCGTTCAAGCGGGAGATGTACAGCAGTTCTTC.

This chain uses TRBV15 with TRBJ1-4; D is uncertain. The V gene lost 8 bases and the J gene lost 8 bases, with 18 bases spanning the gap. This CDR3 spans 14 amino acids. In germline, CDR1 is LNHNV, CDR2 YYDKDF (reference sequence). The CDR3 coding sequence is TGTGCCACCGGGAGATCAGGTTTAGGGGAAAAACTGTTTTTT. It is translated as CATGRSGLGEKLFF. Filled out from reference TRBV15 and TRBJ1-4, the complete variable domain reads DAMVIQNPRYQVTQFGKPVTLSCSQTLNHNVMYWYQQKSSQAPKLLFHYYDKDFNNEADTPDNFQSRRPNTSFCFLDIRSPGLGDTAMYLCATGRSGLGEKLFFGSGTQLSVL.

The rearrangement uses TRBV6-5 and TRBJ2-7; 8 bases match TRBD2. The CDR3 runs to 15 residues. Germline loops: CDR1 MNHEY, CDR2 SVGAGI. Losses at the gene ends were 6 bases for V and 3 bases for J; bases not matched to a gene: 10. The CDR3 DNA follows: TGTGCCAGCAGGGGGGGGTTAGCGGGATTCTACGAGCAGTACTTC. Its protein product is CASRGGLAGFYEQYF.

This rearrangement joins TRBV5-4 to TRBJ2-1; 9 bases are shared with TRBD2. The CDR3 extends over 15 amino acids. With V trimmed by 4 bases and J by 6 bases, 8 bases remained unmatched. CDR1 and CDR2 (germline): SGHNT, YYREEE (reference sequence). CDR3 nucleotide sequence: TGTGCCAGCAGCAGTGAGCGGGAGGTGGGCAATGAGCAGTTCTTC. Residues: CASSSEREVGNEQFF.

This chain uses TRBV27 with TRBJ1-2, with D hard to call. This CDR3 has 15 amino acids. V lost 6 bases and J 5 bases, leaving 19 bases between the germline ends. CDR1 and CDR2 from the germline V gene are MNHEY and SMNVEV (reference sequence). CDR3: CASSLRWGEGYGYTF. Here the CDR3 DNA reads TGTGCCAGCAGCCTCCGATGGGGAGAAGGGTATGGCTACACCTTC.

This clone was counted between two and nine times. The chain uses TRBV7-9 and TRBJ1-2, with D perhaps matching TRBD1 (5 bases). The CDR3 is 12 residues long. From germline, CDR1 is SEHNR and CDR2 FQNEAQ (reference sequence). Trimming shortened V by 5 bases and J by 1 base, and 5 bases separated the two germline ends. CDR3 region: CASSQGNYGYTF. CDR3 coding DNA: TGTGCCAGCAGCCAGGGTAACTATGGCTACACCTTC.

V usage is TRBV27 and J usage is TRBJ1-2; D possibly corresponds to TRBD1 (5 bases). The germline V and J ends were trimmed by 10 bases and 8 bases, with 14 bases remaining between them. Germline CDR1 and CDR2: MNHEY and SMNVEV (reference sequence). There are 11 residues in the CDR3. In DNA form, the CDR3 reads TGTGCCACCTCCCGGGGGGGAGGCTACACCTTC. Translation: CATSRGGGYTF.

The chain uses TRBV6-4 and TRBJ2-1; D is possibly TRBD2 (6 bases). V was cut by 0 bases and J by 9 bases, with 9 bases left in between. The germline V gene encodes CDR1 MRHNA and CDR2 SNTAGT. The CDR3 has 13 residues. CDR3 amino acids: CASSDSWGGEQFF. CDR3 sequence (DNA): TGTGCCAGCAGTGACTCTTGGGGAGGTGAGCAGTTCTTC.

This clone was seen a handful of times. The CDR3 loop reads CAWTGGRYEQYF. CDR3 sequence (DNA): TGTGCCTGGACAGGGGGCAGATACGAGCAGTACTTC. The chain employs TRBV30 and TRBJ2-7; 8 bases agree with TRBD1. With 4 bases clipped from V and 4 bases from J, the junction kept 3 bases outside the gene matches. This CDR3 spans 12 amino acids. Germline V gene sequence: CDR1 GTSNPN, CDR2 SVGIG (reference sequence).

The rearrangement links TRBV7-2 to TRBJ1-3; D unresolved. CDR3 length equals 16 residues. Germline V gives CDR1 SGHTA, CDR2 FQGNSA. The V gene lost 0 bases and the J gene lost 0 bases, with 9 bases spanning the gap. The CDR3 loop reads CASSLARQTSGNTIYF. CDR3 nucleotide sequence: TGTGCCAGCAGCTTAGCGCGGCAGACCTCTGGAAACACCATATATTTT.

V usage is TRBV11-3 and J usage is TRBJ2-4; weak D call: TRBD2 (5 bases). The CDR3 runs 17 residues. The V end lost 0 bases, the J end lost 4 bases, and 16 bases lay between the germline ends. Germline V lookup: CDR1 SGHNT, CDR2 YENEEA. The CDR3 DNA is TGTGCCAGCAGCTTAGACTCCCGCCCCGGAGGAAAAAACATTCAGTACTTC. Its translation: CASSLDSRPGGKNIQYF.

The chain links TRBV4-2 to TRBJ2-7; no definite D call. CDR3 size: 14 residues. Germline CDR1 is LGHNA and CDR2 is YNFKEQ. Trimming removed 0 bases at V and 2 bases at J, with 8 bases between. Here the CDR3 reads CASSQDWSPYEQYF. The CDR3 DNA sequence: TGTGCCAGCAGCCAAGATTGGAGTCCCTACGAGCAGTACTTC.

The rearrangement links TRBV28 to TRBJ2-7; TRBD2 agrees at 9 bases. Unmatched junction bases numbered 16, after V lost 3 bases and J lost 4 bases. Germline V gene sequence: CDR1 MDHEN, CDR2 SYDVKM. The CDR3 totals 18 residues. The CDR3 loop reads CASSFPIAGAEVVYEQYF. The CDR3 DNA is TGTGCCAGCAGTTTCCCCATAGCGGGAGCCGAGGTTGTTTACGAGCAGTACTTC.

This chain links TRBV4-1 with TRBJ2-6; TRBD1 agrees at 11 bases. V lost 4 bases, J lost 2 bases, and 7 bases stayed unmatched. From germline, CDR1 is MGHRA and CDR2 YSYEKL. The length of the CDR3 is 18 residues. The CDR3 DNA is TGCGCCAGCAGCCCTACTCCGGGACAGGGGGCTGGGGCCAACGTCCTGACTTTC. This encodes CASSPTPGQGAGANVLTF.

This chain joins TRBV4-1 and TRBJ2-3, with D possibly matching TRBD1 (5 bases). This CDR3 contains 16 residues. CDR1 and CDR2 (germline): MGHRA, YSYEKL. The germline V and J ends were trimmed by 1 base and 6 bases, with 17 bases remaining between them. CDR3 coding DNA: TGCGCCAGCAGCCAAGGAGACAGATTCCTGAAGGATACGCAGTATTTT. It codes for CASSQGDRFLKDTQYF.